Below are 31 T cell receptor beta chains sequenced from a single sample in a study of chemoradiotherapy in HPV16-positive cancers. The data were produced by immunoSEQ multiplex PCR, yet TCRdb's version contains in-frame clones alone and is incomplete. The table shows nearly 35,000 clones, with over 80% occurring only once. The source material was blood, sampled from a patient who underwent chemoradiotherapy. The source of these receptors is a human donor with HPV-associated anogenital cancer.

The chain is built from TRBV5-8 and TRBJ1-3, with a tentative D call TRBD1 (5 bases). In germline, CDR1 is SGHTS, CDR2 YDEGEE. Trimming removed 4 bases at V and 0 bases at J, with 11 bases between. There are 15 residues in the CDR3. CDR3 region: CASSRDGGSGNTIYF. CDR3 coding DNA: TGTGCCAGCAGCCGGGACGGAGGCTCTGGAAACACCATATATTTT.

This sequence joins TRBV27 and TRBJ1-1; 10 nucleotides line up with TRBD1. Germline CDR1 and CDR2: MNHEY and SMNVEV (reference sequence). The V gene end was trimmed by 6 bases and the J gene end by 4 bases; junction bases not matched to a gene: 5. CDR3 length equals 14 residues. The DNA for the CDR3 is TGTGCCAGCAGAGGGTGGACAGGGGGCACTGAAGCTTTCTTT. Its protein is CASRGWTGGTEAFF.

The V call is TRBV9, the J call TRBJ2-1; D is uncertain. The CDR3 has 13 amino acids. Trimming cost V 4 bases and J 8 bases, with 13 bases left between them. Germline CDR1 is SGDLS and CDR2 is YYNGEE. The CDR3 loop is CASSPTGTYEQFF. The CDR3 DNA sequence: TGTGCCAGCAGCCCAACGGGCACCTATGAGCAGTTCTTC.

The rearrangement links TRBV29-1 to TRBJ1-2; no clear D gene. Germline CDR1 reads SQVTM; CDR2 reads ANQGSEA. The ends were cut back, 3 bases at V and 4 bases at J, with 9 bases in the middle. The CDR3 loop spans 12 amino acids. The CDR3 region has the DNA TGCAGCGTTGAGGATCAGCTCTATGGCTACACCTTC. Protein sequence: CSVEDQLYGYTF.

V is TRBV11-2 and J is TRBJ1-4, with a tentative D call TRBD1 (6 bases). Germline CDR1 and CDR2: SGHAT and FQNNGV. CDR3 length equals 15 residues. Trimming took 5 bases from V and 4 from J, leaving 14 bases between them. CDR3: CASSPRGFGNEKLFF. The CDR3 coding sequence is TGTGCCAGCAGCCCCAGGGGTTTTGGTAATGAAAAACTGTTTTTT.

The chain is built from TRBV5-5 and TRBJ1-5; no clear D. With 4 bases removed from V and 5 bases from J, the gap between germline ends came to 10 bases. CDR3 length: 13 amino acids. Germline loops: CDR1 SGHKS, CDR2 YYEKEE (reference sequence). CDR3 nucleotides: TGTGCCAGCAGCCGGAATGGGGATCAGCCCCAGCATTTT. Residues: CASSRNGDQPQHF.

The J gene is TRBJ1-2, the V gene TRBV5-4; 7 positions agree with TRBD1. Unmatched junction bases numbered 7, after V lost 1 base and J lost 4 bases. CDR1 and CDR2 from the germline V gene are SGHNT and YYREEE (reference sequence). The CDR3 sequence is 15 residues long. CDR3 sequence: CASSLLRQGIYGYTF. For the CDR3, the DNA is TGTGCCAGCAGCTTGCTGAGACAGGGAATCTATGGCTACACCTTC.

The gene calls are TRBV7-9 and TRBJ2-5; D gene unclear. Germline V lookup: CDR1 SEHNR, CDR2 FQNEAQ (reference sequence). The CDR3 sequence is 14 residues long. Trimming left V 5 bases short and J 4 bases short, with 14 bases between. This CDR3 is CASSPVAVGETQYF. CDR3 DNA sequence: TGTGCCAGCAGCCCGGTCGCGGTGGGAGAGACCCAGTACTTC.

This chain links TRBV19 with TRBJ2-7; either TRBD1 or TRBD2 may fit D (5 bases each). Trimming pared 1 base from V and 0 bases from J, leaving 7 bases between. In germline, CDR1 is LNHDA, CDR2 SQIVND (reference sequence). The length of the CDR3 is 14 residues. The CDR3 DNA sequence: TGTGCCAGTAGTATAGCAGGGAGCTCCTACGAGCAGTACTTC. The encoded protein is CASSIAGSSYEQYF.

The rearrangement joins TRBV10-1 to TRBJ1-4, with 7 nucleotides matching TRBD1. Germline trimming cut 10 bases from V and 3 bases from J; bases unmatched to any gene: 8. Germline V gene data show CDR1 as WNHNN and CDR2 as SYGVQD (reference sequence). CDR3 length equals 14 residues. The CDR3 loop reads CATPGQHSNEKLFF. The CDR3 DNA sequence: TGCGCCACCCCGGGACAGCATTCTAATGAAAAACTGTTTTTT.

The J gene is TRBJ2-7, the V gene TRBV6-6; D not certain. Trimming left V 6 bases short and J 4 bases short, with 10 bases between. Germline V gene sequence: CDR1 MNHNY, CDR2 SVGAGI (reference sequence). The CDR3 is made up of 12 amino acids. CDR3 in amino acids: CASSPLRYEQYF. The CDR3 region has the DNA TGTGCCAGCAGCCCCCTACGGTACGAGCAGTACTTC.

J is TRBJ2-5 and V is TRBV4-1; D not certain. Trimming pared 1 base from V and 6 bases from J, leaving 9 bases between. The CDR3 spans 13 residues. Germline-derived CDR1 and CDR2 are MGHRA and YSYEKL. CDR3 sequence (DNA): TGCGCCAGCAGCCAAGCGGATGAACAGACCCAGTACTTC. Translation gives CASSQADEQTQYF.

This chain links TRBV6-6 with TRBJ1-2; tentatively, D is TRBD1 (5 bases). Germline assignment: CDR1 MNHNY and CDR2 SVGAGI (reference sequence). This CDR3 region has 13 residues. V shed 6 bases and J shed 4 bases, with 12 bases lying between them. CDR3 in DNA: TGTGCCAGCAGCCCGGGGCAGACCTATGGCTACACCTTC. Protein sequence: CASSPGQTYGYTF.

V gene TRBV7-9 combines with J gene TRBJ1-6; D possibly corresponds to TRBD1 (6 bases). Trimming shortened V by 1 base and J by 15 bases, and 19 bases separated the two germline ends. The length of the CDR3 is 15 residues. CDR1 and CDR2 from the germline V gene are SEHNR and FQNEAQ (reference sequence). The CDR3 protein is CASSLGGQRSNGLHF. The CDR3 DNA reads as TGTGCCAGCAGCTTAGGGGGACAACGCTCGAATGGCCTCCACTTT.

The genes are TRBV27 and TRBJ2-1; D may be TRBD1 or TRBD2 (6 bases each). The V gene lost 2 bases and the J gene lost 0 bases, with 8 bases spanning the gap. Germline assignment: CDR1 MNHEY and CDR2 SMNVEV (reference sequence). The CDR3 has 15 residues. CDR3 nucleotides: TGTGCCAGCAGTTTAAGGGGGGCCTCCTACAATGAGCAGTTCTTC. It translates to CASSLRGASYNEQFF.

The CDR3 sequence: CASSFGQGYEQYF. The CDR3, as DNA: TGTGCCAGCAGCTTCGGGCAGGGGTACGAGCAGTACTTC. V gene TRBV7-3 combines with J gene TRBJ2-7; D perhaps matches TRBD1 (6 bases). V lost 3 bases and J lost 4, with 10 bases in between. Germline V lookup: CDR1 SGHTA, CDR2 FQGTGA. The CDR3 sequence is 13 residues long. Looking up the rest from reference TRBV7-3 and TRBJ2-7 gives the full variable domain: GAGVSQTPSNKVTEKGKYVELRCDPISGHTALYWYRQSLGQGPEFLIYFQGTGAADDSGLPNDRFFAVRPEGSVSTLKIQRTERGDSAVYLCASSFGQGYEQYFGPGTRLTVT.

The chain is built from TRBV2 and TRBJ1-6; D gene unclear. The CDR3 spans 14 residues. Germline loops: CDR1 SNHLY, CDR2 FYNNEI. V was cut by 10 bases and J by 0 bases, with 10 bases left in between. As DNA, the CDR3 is TGTGCCACCACTGTCAGCTCCTATAATTCACCCCTCCACTTT. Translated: CATTVSSYNSPLHF.

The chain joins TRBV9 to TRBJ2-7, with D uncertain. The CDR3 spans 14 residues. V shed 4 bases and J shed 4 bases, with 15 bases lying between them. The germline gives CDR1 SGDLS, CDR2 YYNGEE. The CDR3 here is CASSPASRRYEQYF. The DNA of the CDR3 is TGTGCCAGCAGCCCTGCCAGCAGACGATACGAGCAGTACTTC.

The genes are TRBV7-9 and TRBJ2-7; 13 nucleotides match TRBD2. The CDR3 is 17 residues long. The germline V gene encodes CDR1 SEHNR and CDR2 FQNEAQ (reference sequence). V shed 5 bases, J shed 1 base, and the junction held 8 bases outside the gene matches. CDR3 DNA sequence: TGTGCCAGCAGCCCGGGACTAGCGGGGTATCAGTCCTACGAGCAGTACTTC. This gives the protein CASSPGLAGYQSYEQYF.

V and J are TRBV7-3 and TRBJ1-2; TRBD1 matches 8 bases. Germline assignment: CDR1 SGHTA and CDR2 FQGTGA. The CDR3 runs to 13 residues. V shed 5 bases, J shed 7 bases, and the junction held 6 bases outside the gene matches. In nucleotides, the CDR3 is TGTGCCAGCAGCCCACAGGGGGACGGTGGCTACACCTTC. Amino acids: CASSPQGDGGYTF.

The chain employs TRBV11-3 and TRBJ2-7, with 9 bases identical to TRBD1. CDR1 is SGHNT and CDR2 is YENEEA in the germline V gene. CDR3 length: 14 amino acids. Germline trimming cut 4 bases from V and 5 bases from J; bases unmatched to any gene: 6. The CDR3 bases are TGTGCCAGCAGCTCTGGACAGGGGTTTAACGAGCAGTACTTC. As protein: CASSSGQGFNEQYF.

DNA of the CDR3: TGCGCCAGCAGCTGGCTGACAGGGAACACTGAAGCTTTCTTT. Protein: CASSWLTGNTEAFF. The chain recombines TRBV5-1 with TRBJ1-1; D might be TRBD1 (6 bases). The CDR3 has 14 amino acids. In germline, CDR1 is SGHRS, CDR2 YFSETQ. The V gene lost 3 bases and the J gene lost 1 base, with 10 bases spanning the gap.

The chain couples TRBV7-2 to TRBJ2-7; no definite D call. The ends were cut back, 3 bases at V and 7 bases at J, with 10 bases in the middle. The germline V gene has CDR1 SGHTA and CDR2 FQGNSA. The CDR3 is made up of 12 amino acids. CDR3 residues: CASSLTHIEQYF. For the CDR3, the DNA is TGTGCCAGCAGCTTGACCCACATTGAGCAGTACTTC.

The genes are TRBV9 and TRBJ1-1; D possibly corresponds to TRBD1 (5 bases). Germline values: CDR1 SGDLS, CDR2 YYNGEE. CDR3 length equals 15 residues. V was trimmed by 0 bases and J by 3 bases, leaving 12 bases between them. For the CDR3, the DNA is TGTGCCAGCAGCGTAGATTCAGGGTTAGACACTGAAGCTTTCTTT. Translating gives CASSVDSGLDTEAFF.

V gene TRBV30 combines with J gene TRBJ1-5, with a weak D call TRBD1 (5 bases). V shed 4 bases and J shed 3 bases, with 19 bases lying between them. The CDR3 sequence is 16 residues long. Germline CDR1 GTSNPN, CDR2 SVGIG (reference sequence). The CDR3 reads CAWTSAGVVYNQPQHF. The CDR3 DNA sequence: TGTGCCTGGACGTCGGCGGGGGTAGTATACAATCAGCCCCAGCATTTT.

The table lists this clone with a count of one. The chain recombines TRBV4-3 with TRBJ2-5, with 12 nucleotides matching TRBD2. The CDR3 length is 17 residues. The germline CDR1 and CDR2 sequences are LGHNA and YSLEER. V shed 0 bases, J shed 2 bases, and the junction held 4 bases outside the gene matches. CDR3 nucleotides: TGCGCCAGCAGCCAAGAAGGGCTAGCGGGGGGGCAAGAGACCCAGTACTTC. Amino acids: CASSQEGLAGGQETQYF.

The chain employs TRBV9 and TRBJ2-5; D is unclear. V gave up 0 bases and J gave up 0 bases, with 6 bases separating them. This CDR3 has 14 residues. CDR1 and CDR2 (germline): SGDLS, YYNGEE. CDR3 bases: TGTGCCAGCAGCGTAGGCGGAAACCAAGAGACCCAGTACTTC. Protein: CASSVGGNQETQYF.

Written as DNA, the CDR3 is TGTGCCAGCAGCTTGGCTTTTGGGGCCGAGCAGTACTTC. Translation gives CASSLAFGAEQYF. The chain is built from TRBV5-6 and TRBJ2-7; the D gene is possibly TRBD1 (5 bases). V lost 0 bases and J 6 bases, leaving 10 bases between the germline ends. This CDR3 has 13 amino acids. Germline V gene data show CDR1 as SGHDT and CDR2 as YYEEEE.

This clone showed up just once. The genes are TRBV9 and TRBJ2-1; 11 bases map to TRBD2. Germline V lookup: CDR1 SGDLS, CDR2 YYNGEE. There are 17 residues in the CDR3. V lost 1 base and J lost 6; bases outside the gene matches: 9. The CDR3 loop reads CASSVLSSGGALNEQFF. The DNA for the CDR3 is TGTGCCAGCAGCGTACTTAGTAGCGGGGGGGCCCTCAATGAGCAGTTCTTC.

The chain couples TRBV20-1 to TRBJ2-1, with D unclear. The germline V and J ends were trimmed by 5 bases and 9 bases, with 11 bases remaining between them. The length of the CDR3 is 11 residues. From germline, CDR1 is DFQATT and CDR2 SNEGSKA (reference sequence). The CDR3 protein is CSAQSISEQFF. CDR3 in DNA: TGCAGTGCTCAGTCAATAAGTGAGCAGTTCTTC.

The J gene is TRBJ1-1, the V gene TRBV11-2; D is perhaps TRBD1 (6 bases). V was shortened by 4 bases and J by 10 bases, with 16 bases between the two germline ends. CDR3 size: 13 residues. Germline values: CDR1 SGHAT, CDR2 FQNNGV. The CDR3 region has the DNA TGTGCCAGCAGCTGGGGGCAAAGGGAGGGAGCTTTCTTT. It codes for CASSWGQREGAFF.